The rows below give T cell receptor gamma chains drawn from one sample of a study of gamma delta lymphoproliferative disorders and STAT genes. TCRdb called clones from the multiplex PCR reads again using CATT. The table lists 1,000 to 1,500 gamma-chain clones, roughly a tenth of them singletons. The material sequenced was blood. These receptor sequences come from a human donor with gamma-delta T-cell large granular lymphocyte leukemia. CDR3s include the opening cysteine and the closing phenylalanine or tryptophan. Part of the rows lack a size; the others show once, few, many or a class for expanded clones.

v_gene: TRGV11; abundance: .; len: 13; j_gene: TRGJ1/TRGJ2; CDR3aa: CACWIRPYYKKLF; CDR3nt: TGTGCCTGCTGGATTAGGCCTTATTATAAGAAACTCTTT
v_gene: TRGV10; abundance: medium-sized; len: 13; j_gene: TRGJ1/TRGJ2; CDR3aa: CAAWDYNMYKKLF; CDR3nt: TGTGCTGCGTGGGATTATAATATGTATAAGAAACTCTTT
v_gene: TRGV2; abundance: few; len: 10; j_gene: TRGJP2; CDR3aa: CATPPGIKTF; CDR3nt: TGTGCCACCCCCCCCGGGATCAAGACGTTC
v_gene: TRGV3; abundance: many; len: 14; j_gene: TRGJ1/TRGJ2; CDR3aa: CATWDRPEYYKKLF; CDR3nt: TGTGCCACCTGGGACAGGCCGGAATATTATAAGAAACTCTTT
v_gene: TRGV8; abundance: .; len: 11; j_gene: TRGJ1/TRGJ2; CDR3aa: CATWVAYKKLF; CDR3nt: TGTGCCACCTGGGTAGCATATAAGAAACTCTTT
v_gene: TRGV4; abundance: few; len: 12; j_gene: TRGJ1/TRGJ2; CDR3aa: CATWDGHVGKLF; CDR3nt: TGTGCCACCTGGGATGGGCACGTAGGGAAACTCTTT
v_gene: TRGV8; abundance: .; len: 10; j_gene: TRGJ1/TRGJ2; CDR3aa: CATSHYKKLF; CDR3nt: TGTGCCACCTCCCATTATAAGAAACTCTTT
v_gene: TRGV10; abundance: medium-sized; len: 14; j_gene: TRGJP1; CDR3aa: CAAWDSATGWFKIF; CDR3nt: TGTGCTGCGTGGGATTCAGCCACTGGTTGGTTCAAGATATTT
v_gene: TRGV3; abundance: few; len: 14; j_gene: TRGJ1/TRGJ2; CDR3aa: CATWDRSENYKKLF; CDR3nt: TGTGCCACCTGGGACAGGAGTGAAAATTATAAGAAACTCTTT
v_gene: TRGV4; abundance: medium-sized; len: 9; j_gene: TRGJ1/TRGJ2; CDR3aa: CATWDKKLF; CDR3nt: TGTGCCACCTGGGATAAGAAACTCTTT
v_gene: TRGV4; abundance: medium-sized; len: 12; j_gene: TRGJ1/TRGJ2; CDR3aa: CATWDGVIKKLF; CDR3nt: TGTGCCACCTGGGACGGGGTTATTAAGAAACTCTTT
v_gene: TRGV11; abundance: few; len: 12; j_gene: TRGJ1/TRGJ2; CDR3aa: CACWYLLDKKLF; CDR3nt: TGTGCCTGCTGGTACCTCTTGGATAAGAAACTCTTT
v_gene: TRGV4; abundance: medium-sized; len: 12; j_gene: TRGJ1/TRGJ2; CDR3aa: CATWDGPNKKLF; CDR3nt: TGTGCCACCTGGGACGGGCCAAATAAGAAACTCTTT
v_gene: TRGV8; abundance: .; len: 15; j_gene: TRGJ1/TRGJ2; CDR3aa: CATWITHRNYYKKLF; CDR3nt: TGTGCCACCTGGATCACTCATAGAAATTATTATAAGAAACTCTTT
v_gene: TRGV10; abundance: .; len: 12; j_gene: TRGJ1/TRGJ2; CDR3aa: CAAWVTYYKKLF; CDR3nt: TGTGCTGCGTGGGTCACTTATTATAAGAAACTCTTT
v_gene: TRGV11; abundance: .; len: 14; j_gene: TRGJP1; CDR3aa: CACWIGCAGWFKIF; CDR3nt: TGTGCCTGCTGGATTGGATGTGCTGGTTGGTTCAAGATATTT
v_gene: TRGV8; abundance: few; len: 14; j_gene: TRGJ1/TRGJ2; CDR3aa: CATWDRPVRYKKLF; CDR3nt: TGTGCCACCTGGGATAGGCCTGTACGATATAAGAAACTCTTT
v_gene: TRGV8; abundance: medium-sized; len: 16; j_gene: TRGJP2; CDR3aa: CATWDRWGGSDWIKTF; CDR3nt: TGTGCCACCTGGGATAGATGGGGGGGTAGTGATTGGATCAAGACGTTT
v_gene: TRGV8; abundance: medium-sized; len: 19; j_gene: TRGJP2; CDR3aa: CATWDRGAAGYSSDWIKTF; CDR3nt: TGTGCCACCTGGGATAGGGGTGCGGCGGGGTATAGTAGTGATTGGATCAAGACGTTT
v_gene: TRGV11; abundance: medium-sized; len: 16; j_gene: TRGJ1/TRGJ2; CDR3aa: CACWIRYYTDYYKKLF; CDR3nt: TGTGCCTGCTGGATTAGGTACTATACGGATTATTATAAGAAACTCTTT
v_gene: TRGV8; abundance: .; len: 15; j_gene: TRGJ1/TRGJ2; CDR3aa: CATWDRLHDYYKKLF; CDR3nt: TGTGCCACCTGGGATAGGCTTCATGATTATTATAAGAAACTCTTT
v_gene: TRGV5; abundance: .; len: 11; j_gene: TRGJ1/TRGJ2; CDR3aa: CATWDRPGKLF; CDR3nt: TGTGCCACCTGGGACAGGCCAGGGAAACTCTTT
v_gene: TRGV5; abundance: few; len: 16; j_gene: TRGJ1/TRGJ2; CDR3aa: CATWDRSPPNYYKKLF; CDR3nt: TGTGCCACCTGGGACAGGTCCCCCCCGAATTATTATAAGAAACTCTTT
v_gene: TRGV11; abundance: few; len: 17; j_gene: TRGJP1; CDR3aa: CACWIRQYDTNGWFKIF; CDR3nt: TGTGCCTGCTGGATTAGGCAGTATGATACCAATGGTTGGTTCAAGATATTT
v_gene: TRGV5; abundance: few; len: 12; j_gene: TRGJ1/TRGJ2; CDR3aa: CATWDRRYKKLF; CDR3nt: TGTGCCACCTGGGACAGGCGGTATAAGAAACTCTTT
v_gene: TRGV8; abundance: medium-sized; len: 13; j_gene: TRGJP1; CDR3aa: CATPYTTGWFKIF; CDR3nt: TGTGCCACCCCGTATACCACTGGTTGGTTCAAGATATTT
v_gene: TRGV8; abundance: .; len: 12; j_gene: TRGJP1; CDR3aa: CATWTWGGFKIF; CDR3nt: TGTGCCACCTGGACTTGGGGGGGGTTCAAGATATTT
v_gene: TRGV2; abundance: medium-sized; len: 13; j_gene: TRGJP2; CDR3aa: CATWDGQIWIKTF; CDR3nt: TGTGCCACCTGGGACGGGCAAATTTGGATCAAGACGTTT
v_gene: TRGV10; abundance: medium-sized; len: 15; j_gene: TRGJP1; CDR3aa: CAAWDFDTTGWFKIF; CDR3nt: TGTGCTGCGTGGGATTTCGATACCACTGGTTGGTTCAAGATATTT